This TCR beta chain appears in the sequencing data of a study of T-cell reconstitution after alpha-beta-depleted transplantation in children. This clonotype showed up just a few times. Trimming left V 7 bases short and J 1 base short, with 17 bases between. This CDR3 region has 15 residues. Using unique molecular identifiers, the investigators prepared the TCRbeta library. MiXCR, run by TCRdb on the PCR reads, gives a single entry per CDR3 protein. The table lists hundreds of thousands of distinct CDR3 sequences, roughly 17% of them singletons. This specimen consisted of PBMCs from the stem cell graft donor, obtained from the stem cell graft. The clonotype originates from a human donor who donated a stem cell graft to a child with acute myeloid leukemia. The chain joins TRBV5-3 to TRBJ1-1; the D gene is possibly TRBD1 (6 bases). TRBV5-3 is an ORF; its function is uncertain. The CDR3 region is CARRLRTASNTEAFF. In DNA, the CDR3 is TGTGCCAGACGTTTACGGACAGCATCGAACACTGAAGCTTTCTTT.